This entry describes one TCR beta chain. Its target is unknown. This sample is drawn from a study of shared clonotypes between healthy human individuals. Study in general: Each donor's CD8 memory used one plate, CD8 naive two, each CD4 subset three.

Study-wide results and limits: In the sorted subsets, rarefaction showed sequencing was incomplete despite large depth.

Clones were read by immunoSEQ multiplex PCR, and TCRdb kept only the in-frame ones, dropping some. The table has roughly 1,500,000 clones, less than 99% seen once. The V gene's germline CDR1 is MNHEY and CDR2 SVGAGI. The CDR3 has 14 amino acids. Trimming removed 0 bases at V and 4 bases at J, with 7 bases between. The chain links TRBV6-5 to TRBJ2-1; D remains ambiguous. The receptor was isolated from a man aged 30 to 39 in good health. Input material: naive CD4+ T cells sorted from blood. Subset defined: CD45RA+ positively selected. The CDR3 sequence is CASSYSTEYNEQFF. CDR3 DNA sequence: TGTGCCAGCAGTTACTCTACAGAATACAATGAGCAGTTCTTC.